This is a list of T cell receptor beta chains from one sample in a study of cytomegalovirus exposure and HLA in healthy donors. Only in-frame clones appear in the TCRdb table, and some are missing; sequencing was by immunoSEQ multiplex PCR. This sample has almost 200,000 clones, with about three quarters found just once. Sequencing used PBMCs. These receptors came from a woman in her twenties or thirties in good health and CMV-seronegative. CDR3s include the opening cysteine and the closing phenylalanine or tryptophan. A D gene is named only where the DNA matches it firmly. Size tells how often a clone was seen (once, few, many) or the class of an expanded clone, and some rows leave it out.

J gene: TRBJ2-7
clone size: -
D gene: -
V gene: TRBV30
CDR3 protein: CAWRGGLQADSYEQYF
CDR3 DNA: TGTGCCTGGAGGGGAGGTTTACAGGCGGACTCCTACGAGCAGTACTTC

J gene: TRBJ2-5
clone size: -
D gene: -
V gene: TRBV28
CDR3 protein: CASSLQKETQYF
CDR3 DNA: TGTGCCAGCAGTTTACAAAAAGAGACCCAGTACTTC

J gene: TRBJ2-1
clone size: -
D gene: TRBD2
V gene: TRBV4-2
CDR3 protein: CASSRSGGEQFF
CDR3 DNA: TGTGCCAGCAGCCGTAGCGGGGGTGAGCAGTTCTTC

J gene: TRBJ2-5
clone size: once
D gene: TRBD2
V gene: TRBV7-9
CDR3 protein: CASLGPGGRETQYF
CDR3 DNA: TGTGCCAGCCTCGGGCCGGGGGGACGGGAGACCCAGTACTTC

J gene: TRBJ2-7
clone size: -
D gene: TRBD2
V gene: TRBV6-6
CDR3 protein: CASSRTSGYEQYF
CDR3 DNA: TGTGCCAGCAGCCGGACTAGCGGCTACGAGCAGTACTTC

J gene: TRBJ1-1
clone size: -
D gene: TRBD1
V gene: TRBV5-1
CDR3 protein: CASSIHGTGGDGAFF
CDR3 DNA: TGCGCCAGCAGCATACACGGGACAGGGGGAGATGGGGCTTTCTTT

J gene: TRBJ2-1
clone size: -
D gene: TRBD1
V gene: TRBV27
CDR3 protein: CASRNGDSLYNEQFF
CDR3 DNA: TGTGCCAGCAGAAATGGGGACAGTCTTTACAATGAGCAGTTCTTC

J gene: TRBJ2-7
clone size: many
D gene: -
V gene: TRBV23-1
CDR3 protein: CASSQSQTYEQYF
CDR3 DNA: TGCGCCAGCAGTCAATCACAAACCTACGAGCAGTACTTC

J gene: TRBJ1-5
clone size: -
D gene: -
V gene: TRBV6-1
CDR3 protein: CASSDQGGWQPQHF
CDR3 DNA: TGTGCCAGCAGTGATCAGGGAGGGTGGCAGCCCCAGCATTTT

J gene: TRBJ1-1
clone size: -
D gene: -
V gene: TRBV6-5
CDR3 protein: CASSYFVAVRGTEAFF
CDR3 DNA: TGTGCCAGCAGTTACTTCGTGGCCGTTAGGGGCACTGAAGCTTTCTTT